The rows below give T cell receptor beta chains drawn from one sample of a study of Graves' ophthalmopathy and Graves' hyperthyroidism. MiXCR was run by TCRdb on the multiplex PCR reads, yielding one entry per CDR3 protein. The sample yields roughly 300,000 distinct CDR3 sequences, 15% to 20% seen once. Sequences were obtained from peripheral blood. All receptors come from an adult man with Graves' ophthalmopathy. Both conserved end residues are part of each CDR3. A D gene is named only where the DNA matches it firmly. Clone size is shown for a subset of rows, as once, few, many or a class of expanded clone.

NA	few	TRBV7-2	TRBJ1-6	CASSLAATNSPLHF	TGTGCCAGCAGCTTAGCGGCGACCAATTCACCCCTCCACTTT
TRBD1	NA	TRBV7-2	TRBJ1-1	CASSLRQGPTEAFF	TGTGCCAGCAGCCTAAGACAGGGCCCTACTGAAGCTTTCTTT
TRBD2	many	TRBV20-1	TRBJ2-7	CSSASGLYEQYF	TGCAGTTCCGCTAGCGGACTTTACGAGCAGTACTTC
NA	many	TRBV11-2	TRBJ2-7	CASSLIGRGRYYEQYF	TGTGCCAGCAGCTTGATTGGCCGGGGCCGCTACTACGAGCAGTACTTC
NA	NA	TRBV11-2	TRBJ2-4	CASSLEGTKNVQYF	TGTGCCAGCAGCTTAGAGGGGACCAAAAACGTTCAGTACTTC
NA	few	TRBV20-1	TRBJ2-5	CSAREMGLGDTRHF	TGCAGTGCTAGAGAGATGGGCCTCGGGGACACCCGCCACTTC
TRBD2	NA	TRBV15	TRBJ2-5	CATSRDISGSTSGQETQYF	TGTGCCACCAGCAGAGATATTTCGGGTTCGACTAGCGGACAAGAGACCCAGTACTTC
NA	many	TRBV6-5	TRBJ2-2	CASSFRVANTGELFF	TGTGCCAGCAGTTTTAGGGTAGCGAACACCGGGGAGCTGTTTTTT
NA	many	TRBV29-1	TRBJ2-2	CSAQKNTGELFF	TGCAGCGCCCAGAAGAACACCGGGGAGCTGTTTTTT
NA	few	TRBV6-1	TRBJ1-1	CASNLGSSDYGAFF	TGTGCCAGCAACCTCGGGTCCTCCGATTACGGAGCTTTCTTT
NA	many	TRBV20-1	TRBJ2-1	CSAVTVLGGEQFF	TGCAGTGCTGTCACCGTCTTAGGAGGTGAGCAGTTCTTC
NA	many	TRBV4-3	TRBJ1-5	CASSQSGRNQPQHF	TGCGCCAGCAGCCAGTCGGGACGCAATCAGCCCCAGCATTTT
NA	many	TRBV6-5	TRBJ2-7	CASSLLRSPSYEQYF	TGTGCCAGCAGTTTACTGAGGTCTCCCTCCTACGAGCAGTACTTC
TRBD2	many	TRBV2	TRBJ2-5	CASSVEGLAKTQYF	TGTGCCAGCAGTGTTGAGGGACTAGCAAAGACCCAGTACTTC
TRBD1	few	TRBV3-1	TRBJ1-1	CASSQAVGTGENTEAFF	TGTGCCAGCAGCCAAGCTGTGGGGACAGGGGAGAACACTGAAGCTTTCTTT
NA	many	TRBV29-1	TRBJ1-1	CSVEVGGPGTEAFF	TGCAGCGTTGAAGTCGGAGGGCCGGGCACTGAAGCTTTCTTT
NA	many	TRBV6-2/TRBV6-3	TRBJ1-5	CASSLTYSNQPQHF	TGTGCCAGCAGCCTCACTTATAGCAATCAGCCCCAGCATTTT
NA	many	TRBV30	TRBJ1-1	CAWSLGTEAFF	TGTGCCTGGAGTCTAGGAACTGAAGCTTTCTTT
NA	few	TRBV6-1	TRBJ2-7	CASSEDLGARRHF	TGTGCCAGCAGTGAAGATTTGGGGGCCAGGAGGCACTTC
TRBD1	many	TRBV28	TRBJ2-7	CASSGQGAFEEQYF	TGTGCCAGCAGTGGACAGGGGGCGTTTGAAGAGCAGTACTTC
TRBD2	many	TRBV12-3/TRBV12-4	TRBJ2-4	CASSRGAMRGESNIQYF	TGTGCCAGCAGTCGAGGAGCGATGCGGGGGGAATCAAACATTCAGTACTTC
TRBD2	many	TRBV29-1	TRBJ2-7	CSVHAGTTAYEQYF	TGCAGCGTCCACGCCGGGACTACAGCGTACGAGCAGTACTTC
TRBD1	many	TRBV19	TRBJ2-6	CASSPLGQVISGANVLTF	TGTGCCAGTAGTCCACTGGGACAGGTGATCTCTGGGGCCAACGTCCTGACTTTC
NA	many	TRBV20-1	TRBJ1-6	CSARKQLTLHF	TGCAGTGCTCGTAAACAACTCACCCTCCACTTT
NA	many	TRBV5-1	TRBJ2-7	CASTLGIGGDYEQYF	TGCGCCAGCACCCTCGGGATCGGAGGCGACTACGAGCAGTACTTC
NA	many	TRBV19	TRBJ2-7	CASEPGGSYEQYF	TGTGCCAGTGAACCCGGCGGATCCTACGAGCAGTACTTC
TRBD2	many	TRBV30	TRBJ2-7	CAWSVASGGAYEQYF	TGTGCCTGGAGTGTAGCTAGCGGGGGGGCCTACGAGCAGTACTTC
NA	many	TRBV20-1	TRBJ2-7	CSARGRVEQYF	TGCAGTGCTAGGGGCCGGGTGGAGCAGTACTTC
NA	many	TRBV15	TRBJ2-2	CATSRKTGTPGELFF	TGTGCCACCAGCAGAAAAACCGGGACCCCTGGGGAGCTGTTTTTT
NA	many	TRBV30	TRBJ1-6	CAFTPEGGSPLHF	TGTGCCTTTACCCCCGAAGGGGGTTCACCCCTCCACTTT
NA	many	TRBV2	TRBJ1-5	CASSGMANQPQHF	TGTGCCAGCAGTGGTATGGCCAATCAGCCCCAGCATTTT
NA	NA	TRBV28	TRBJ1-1	CASSLTGSGNLNTEAFF	TGTGCCAGCAGTCTTACCGGTTCAGGCAACTTGAACACTGAAGCTTTCTTT
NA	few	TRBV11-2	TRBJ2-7	CASSTSSTGGLYEQSF	TGTGCCAGCAGCACTTCCTCTACCGGGGGGCTCTACGAGCAGTCCTTC
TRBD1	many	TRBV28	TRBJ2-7	CASSLGWTGSEQYF	TGTGCCAGCAGTTTAGGTTGGACAGGTAGCGAGCAGTACTTC
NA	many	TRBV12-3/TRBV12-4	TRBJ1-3	CATLRQGFRNTIYF	TGTGCCACCCTACGTCAAGGGTTTAGAAACACCATATATTTT
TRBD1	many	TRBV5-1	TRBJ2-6	CASSQTGDGANVLTF	TGCGCCAGCAGCCAAACAGGGGATGGGGCCAACGTCCTGACTTTC
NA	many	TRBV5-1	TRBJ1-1	CASSLGGGRSTEAFF	TGCGCCAGCAGCTTGGGTGGGGGCAGGAGCACTGAAGCTTTCTTT